The rows below give T cell receptor beta chains drawn from one sample of a study of blood T cell repertoires in COVID-19. Method: immunoSEQ multiplex PCR; TCRdb's copy keeps in-frame clones and lacks some. This table has 150,000 to 200,000 clones, more than 75% appearing once. Sequencing was performed on PBMCs or T cells enriched from blood (not recorded which). The source of these receptors is a woman aged 45 to 65 with acute COVID-19. Both conserved end residues are part of each CDR3. The order of the fields is V gene, J gene, D gene, clone size, CDR3 protein, CDR3 DNA. The D gene is left open where the match is weak. The size field is filled for only some rows; it gives once, few, many or a size class.

TRBV11-3	TRBJ2-3	.	.	CASSLGEPGTQYF	TGTGCCAGCAGCTTGGGTGAGCCGGGGACGCAGTATTTT
TRBV5-1	TRBJ1-6	.	.	CASSLAREYNSPLHF	TGCGCCAGCAGCTTGGCACGGGAGTATAATTCACCCCTCCACTTT
TRBV28	TRBJ2-3	TRBD1	.	CASNTAGTGLSDTQYF	TGTGCCAGCAATACCGCCGGGACAGGGCTCTCAGATACGCAGTATTTT
TRBV9	TRBJ2-5	TRBD2	.	CASSVSGAIQETQYF	TGTGCCAGCAGCGTTAGCGGGGCTATCCAAGAGACCCAGTACTTC
TRBV9	TRBJ2-3	TRBD2	few	CASSVFSGGYTDTQYF	TGTGCCAGCAGCGTATTTAGCGGGGGGTACACAGATACGCAGTATTTT
TRBV3-1/TRBV3-2	TRBJ1-2	.	.	CASSQGTVYGYTF	TGTGCCAGCAGCCAAGGGACAGTCTATGGCTACACCTTC
TRBV4-3	TRBJ2-1	.	.	CASSQVGRLVRNEQFF	TGCGCCAGCAGCCAAGTCGGTAGACTAGTTCGTAATGAGCAGTTCTTC
TRBV29-1	TRBJ2-5	TRBD2	.	CSVEAAGGGETQYF	TGCAGCGTTGAAGCGGCGGGGGGTGGAGAGACCCAGTACTTC
TRBV14	TRBJ2-1	.	.	CASSQYGGGNEQFF	TGTGCCAGCAGCCAGTATGGGGGCGGAAATGAGCAGTTCTTC
TRBV28	TRBJ1-2	TRBD1	.	CASSRYRTGGPGGYTF	TGTGCCAGCAGCAGATATAGGACAGGGGGCCCGGGGGGCTACACCTTC
TRBV3-1/TRBV3-2	TRBJ1-1	TRBD1	.	CASSQPDRGDRAFF	TGTGCCAGCAGCCAGCCCGACAGGGGCGATCGGGCTTTCTTT
TRBV19	TRBJ1-1	TRBD1	few	CASKAVILDRGFMKNTEAFF	TGTGCCAGTAAAGCCGTTATATTAGACAGGGGCTTTATGAAGAACACTGAAGCTTTCTTT
TRBV5-8	TRBJ1-4	.	.	CASSLGDTVGATNEKLFF	TGTGCCAGCAGCTTGGGGGACACAGTTGGGGCAACTAATGAAAAACTGTTTTTT
TRBV9	TRBJ2-3	TRBD2	.	CASTGGAQPDTQYF	TGTGCCAGCACGGGGGGGGCTCAGCCCGATACGCAGTATTTT
TRBV7-9	TRBJ2-1	TRBD2	.	CASSSGGPYNEQFF	TGTGCCAGCAGTTCGGGGGGGCCCTACAATGAGCAGTTCTTC
TRBV28	TRBJ1-2	TRBD1	.	CASTAGGANYGYTF	TGTGCCAGCACTGCAGGGGGTGCCAACTATGGCTACACCTTC
TRBV4-2	TRBJ1-5	.	.	CASSQDEASNQPQHF	TGTGCCAGCAGCCAAGATGAGGCTAGCAATCAGCCCCAGCATTTT
TRBV4-3	TRBJ2-3	TRBD1	.	CASSQGGQTGGTDTQYF	TGCGCCAGCAGCCAAGGGGGGCAAACAGGGGGCACAGATACGCAGTATTTT
TRBV6-5	TRBJ2-5	.	.	CASKWAGLETQYF	TGTGCCAGCAAGTGGGCGGGACTGGAGACCCAGTACTTC
TRBV19	TRBJ1-4	.	once	CASSIDQTGPRNLFF	TGTGCCAGTAGTATAGATCAGACAGGTCCCCGGAACCTGTTTTTT
TRBV27	TRBJ1-1	TRBD1	.	CASSFQPGQGFRAFF	TGTGCCAGCAGTTTTCAACCGGGACAGGGATTTCGAGCTTTCTTT
TRBV3-1/TRBV3-2	TRBJ2-4	TRBD1	.	CASRAGGAAKNIQYF	TGTGCCAGCAGGGCAGGGGGCGCGGCCAAAAACATTCAGTACTTC
TRBV7-3	TRBJ2-3	.	.	CASSPYPVAELTDTQYF	TGTGCCAGCAGCCCCTACCCGGTAGCGGAGCTAACAGATACGCAGTATTTT
TRBV28	TRBJ1-2	TRBD1	.	CASSPGQGYYGYTF	TGTGCCAGCAGCCCAGGACAGGGGTACTATGGCTACACCTTC
TRBV7-6	TRBJ2-1	TRBD1	.	CASSLRQGRLF	TGTGCCAGCAGCTTAAGACAGGGTAGGCTCTTC
TRBV5-1	TRBJ2-5	.	.	CASSLAAGAGETQYF	TGCGCCAGCAGCTTGGCCGCGGGGGCGGGAGAGACCCAGTACTTC
TRBV9	TRBJ1-3	.	once	CASSVGSSGNTIYF	TGTGCCAGCAGCGTAGGCAGCTCTGGAAACACCATATATTTT
TRBV30	TRBJ1-5	.	.	CAWSVGGNQPQHF	TGTGCCTGGAGTGTAGGGGGCAATCAGCCCCAGCATTTT
TRBV19	TRBJ1-4	.	.	CASSDTGFTNEKLFF	TGTGCCAGTAGCGACACAGGGTTCACTAATGAAAAACTGTTTTTT
TRBV6-2/TRBV6-3	TRBJ1-5	.	.	CASSYRGRDNQPQHF	TGTGCCAGCAGTTACCGCGGCAGAGACAATCAGCCCCAGCATTTT
TRBV18	TRBJ2-5	TRBD1	.	CASSPGQPESQETQYF	TGTGCCAGCTCACCGGGACAGCCAGAGAGCCAAGAGACCCAGTACTTC
TRBV23-1	TRBJ2-4	.	.	CASRREYF	TGCGCCAGCAGACGCGAGTACTTC
TRBV5-1	TRBJ1-1	TRBD1	once	CASSLYILRGKETGSAFF	TGCGCCAGCAGCTTATACATCCTCCGGGGGAAGGAGACAGGGTCCGCTTTCTTT
TRBV6-5	TRBJ1-2	.	.	CASSSGLVYGYTF	TGTGCCAGCAGTTCAGGGCTCGTCTATGGCTACACCTTC
TRBV25-1	TRBJ1-1	.	.	CASSAFTGNTEAFF	TGTGCCAGCAGTGCATTTACAGGGAACACTGAAGCTTTCTTT
TRBV4-1	TRBJ2-5	TRBD2	.	CASSQVSSGGPQETQYF	TGCGCCAGCAGCCAAGTCAGTAGCGGGGGGCCCCAAGAGACCCAGTACTTC
TRBV7-9	TRBJ1-2	.	.	CASKKTQGYGYTF	TGTGCCAGCAAGAAGACCCAGGGCTATGGCTACACCTTC
TRBV19	TRBJ1-4	.	.	CASRPNQGTNEKLFF	TGTGCCAGTAGGCCAAATCAGGGAACTAATGAAAAACTGTTTTTT
TRBV27	TRBJ2-2	.	.	CASSSSWAGAGTGELFF	TGTGCCAGCAGTTCCTCTTGGGCGGGGGCGGGCACCGGGGAGCTGTTTTTT